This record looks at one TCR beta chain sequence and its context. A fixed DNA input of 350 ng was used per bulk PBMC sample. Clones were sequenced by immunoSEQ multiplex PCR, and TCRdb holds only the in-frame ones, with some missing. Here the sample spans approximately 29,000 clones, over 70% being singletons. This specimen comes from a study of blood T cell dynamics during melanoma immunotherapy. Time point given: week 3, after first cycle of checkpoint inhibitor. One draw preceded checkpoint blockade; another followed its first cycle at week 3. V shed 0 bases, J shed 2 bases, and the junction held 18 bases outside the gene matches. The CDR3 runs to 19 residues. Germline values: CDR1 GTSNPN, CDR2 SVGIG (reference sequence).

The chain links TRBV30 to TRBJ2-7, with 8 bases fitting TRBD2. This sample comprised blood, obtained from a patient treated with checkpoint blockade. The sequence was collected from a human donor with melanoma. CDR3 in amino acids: CAWSVLSGGRSRGPYEQYF. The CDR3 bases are TGTGCCTGGAGTGTACTCAGCGGGGGCCGGTCCCGGGGCCCCTACGAGCAGTACTTC.